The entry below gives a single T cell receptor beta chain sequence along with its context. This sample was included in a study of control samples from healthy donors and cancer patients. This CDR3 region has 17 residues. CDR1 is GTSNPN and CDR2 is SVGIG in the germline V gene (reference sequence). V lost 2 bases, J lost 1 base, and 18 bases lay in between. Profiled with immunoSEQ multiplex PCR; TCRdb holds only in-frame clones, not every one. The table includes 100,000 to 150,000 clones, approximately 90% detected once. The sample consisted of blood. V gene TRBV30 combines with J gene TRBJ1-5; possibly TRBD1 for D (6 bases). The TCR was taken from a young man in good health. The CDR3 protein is CAWSPPLGAHSNQPQHF. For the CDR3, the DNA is TGTGCCTGGAGTCCGCCCTTGGGGGCCCACAGCAATCAGCCCCAGCATTTT.